This entry describes one T cell receptor beta chain. Participants were aged 18 to 89 years from around 26 US areas. The sample belongs to a study of blood T cell repertoires in COVID-19. Overall study: Some COVID-19 samples were acute and others convalescent; all came from the United States, Italy and Spain. In each case, the material was cDNA or gDNA derived from T cells, B-cell-depleted T cells, or PBMCs.

Sequenced by immunoSEQ multiplex PCR; TCRdb stores in-frame clones only, minus some. This table has over 250,000 clones, around 88% appearing once. The CDR3 has 13 residues. V dropped 3 bases and J dropped 4 bases, with 9 bases sitting between them. The sequence was obtained from a man between 35 and 55 years old who had recovered from COVID-19. V and J are TRBV12-3 or TRBV12-4 and TRBJ1-2, with D perhaps TRBD1 (5 bases). The sample consisted of PBMCs or T cells enriched from blood (not recorded which). In nucleotides, the CDR3 is TGTGCCAGCAGTTTGGGGGGGTCCTATGGCTACACCTTC. This gives the protein CASSLGGSYGYTF.